This T cell receptor (beta chain) originates from a study of beta chain features in type 1 diabetes. Regarding the study as a whole: Shorter TCRB CDR3s, moderately but significantly so, marked every one of the four CD4+ subsets in Type 1 diabetes patients.

A few counts support this clone. The antigen is not known. The authors reverse transcribed all of the isolated RNA, so sequencing captured expressed TCRB transcripts. TCRdb keeps only in-frame clones here, not all; method: immunoSEQ multiplex PCR. The table shows hundreds of thousands of clones, with around 15% occurring only once. With 5 bases removed from V and 4 bases from J, the gap between germline ends came to 15 bases. From germline, CDR1 is SGHNT and CDR2 YYREEE (reference sequence). The CDR3 length is 14 residues. Sequencing used naive CD4+ T cells from blood. The receptor comes from a man younger than 35 with type 1 diabetes. The rearrangement uses TRBV5-4 and TRBJ1-2; tentatively, D is TRBD1 (6 bases). This CDR3 reads CASSIQGLIYGYTF. CDR3 bases: TGTGCCAGCAGTATACAGGGTCTCATCTATGGCTACACCTTC.